This T cell receptor beta chain was recorded in a study of Graves' ophthalmopathy and Graves' hyperthyroidism (dated 2018 in TCRdb). Context from the whole study: Peripheral blood was collected before any treatment was given, at the time of initial diagnosis. The study used TCR beta repertoire signatures to distinguish Graves' ophthalmopathy from Graves' hyperthyroidism and to predict progression to ophthalmopathy. In more than five hyperthyroidism patients, the T-cell repertoires found in thyroid tissue were compared with those found in blood. After sampling, hyperthyroidism patients received methimazole starting at 30 mg daily, and ophthalmopathy patients received high-dose intravenous methylprednisolone. To explore V-J signatures that distinguish ophthalmopathy from hyperthyroidism, a discovery set of 100 patients was enrolled, made up of 43 with ophthalmopathy and fewer than 60 with stable hyperthyroidism. An independent validation cohort comprised around 19 hyperthyroidism patients and over 15 patients who later progressed from hyperthyroidism to ophthalmopathy. In total, some 130 blood samples were TCR-sequenced: under 45 ophthalmopathy, under 85 hyperthyroidism and approximately 17 hyperthyroidism-to-ophthalmopathy patients. The paper's findings and limits, for the study overall: No statistical method was used to set the sample size in advance, and the investigators knew which group each participant was assigned to. The 13-signature model separated ophthalmopathy from stable hyperthyroidism with about 86% sensitivity and about 84% specificity in cross-validation, and 80%/75% in the test set. Most expanded thyroid clonotypes with a frequency above 0.001 also appeared in blood, which suggests that blood repertoires may reflect the immune response in the thyroid. In validation, the model predicted ophthalmopathy progression with about 64% sensitivity and roughly 72% specificity; 12 predicted patients were CT-confirmed with GO in a median of approximately six months.

Concerning this clonotype itself: This clone's antigen is unknown. One base away there is no much larger clone; base qualities are not given.

Patients with ophthalmopathy had moderately to severely active disease, with a Clinical Activity Score of 3 or more, a NOSPECS grade of 4 or more, and a disease duration of less than 3 months. Patients with other autoimmune diseases, uncontrolled infections, pregnancy or lactation were excluded from the study. Clinical symptoms, serum thyroxine, TRAb, thyroid ultrasound and orbital computed tomography formed the basis of the diagnosis. PBMCs were isolated from more than 8 ml of fresh peripheral blood by Ficoll-Paque density gradient centrifugation. Total RNA was extracted using Trizol reagent, and RNA quality was checked on an Agilent 2100 Bioanalyzer. For repertoire sequencing, the TCR beta CDR3 regions were amplified from RNA transcripts. A first-round RT-PCR used HTBI primers with the Qiagen OneStep RT-PCR kit, followed by a second-round multiplex PCR, size selection and purification. Sequencing of the libraries was carried out on an Illumina HiSeq2000 in paired-end mode with 100 bp reads. The published analysis was carried out like this. SOAPnuke was used to process the reads, throwing out any read that had adapters, had uncalled bases, had a mean Phred below 15, or lacked an exact constant-primer or identifier match. High-quality paired reads were merged with COPE v1.2.5. Clonotypes were defined as unique nucleotide sequences and were aligned to IMGT TRB V, D and J references using MiTCR v1.1. The analysis was limited to V-J combinations with a frequency above 0.0001, which together covered approximately 99% of the repertoires. A TCR clonal expansion and chaos score per V-J combination was defined as the ratio of F50 clonal expansion to chaos observed in the TCRdist matrix. Welch's t-statistics and random forest were used to reduce features to about a dozen V-J combinations, which were fed into a naive Bayes classifier. The Morisita-Horn index was used to measure how similar the thyroid and blood repertoires were. TCRdb took the public reads, trimmed them with fastp at Q25, ran MiXCR for clone calling and kept in-frame beta chains. Rows are combined by CDR3 protein, so each entry shows the most common genes and DNA. For this entry, the V and J calls and clone size follow TCRdb and not the study's own pipeline. For this sample the table gives about 740,000 distinct CDR3 sequences, of which 40% were detected only once. Jointly, the top ten make up roughly 46% of the sample.

Spanning cysteine to phenylalanine, the CDR3 consists of 13 amino acids. The entry retains the CDR3 DNA only, 39 bases that are in frame from base 1. V is cut by 1 base and J by 4 bases, and the space between the germline ends is 8 bases. For CDR1 and CDR2, the germline V gene lists SNHLY and FYNNEI. The sequence derives from an adult man with Graves' ophthalmopathy. The sequenced material came from peripheral blood. The chain employs TRBV2 and TRBJ2-7; no confident D gene assignment can be made. DNA sequence: TGTGCCAGCAGTGAAGGTGGGTGGTACGAGCAGTACTTC. Translation gives CASSEGGWYEQYF. With all but the CDR3 taken from the reference TRBV2 and TRBJ2-7 genes, the full variable domain is: EPEVTQTPSHQVTQMGQEVILRCVPISNHLYFYWYRQILGQKVEFLVSFYNNEISEKSEIFDDQFSVERPDGSNFTLKIRSTKLEDSAMYFCASSEGGWYEQYFGPGTRLTVT.